These 14 T cell receptor beta chains came from one sample sequenced in a study of OX40 agonist ivuxolimab in advanced cancers. The data were produced by immunoSEQ multiplex PCR, yet TCRdb's version contains in-frame clones alone and is incomplete. The sample lists just under 65,000 clones; roughly nine tenths were seen once. The sample here was CD4+ or CD8+ T cells sorted from blood, taken in a trial of the OX40 agonist ivuxolimab. These receptors all come from an adult with an advanced solid tumor such as melanoma, head and neck, liver or kidney cancer.

The chain is built from TRBV6-5 and TRBJ2-7; the D gene is possibly TRBD2 (5 bases). From germline, CDR1 is MNHEY and CDR2 SVGAGI. V gave up 2 bases and J gave up 3 bases, with 8 bases separating them. The CDR3 is 13 amino acids. The CDR3 spells CASSYREDYEQYF. In DNA, the CDR3 is TGTGCCAGCAGTTACCGGGAAGACTACGAGCAGTACTTC.

The chain is built from TRBV6-1 and TRBJ1-6; TRBD1 matches at 9 bases. The V gene end was trimmed by 0 bases and the J gene end by 7 bases; junction bases not matched to a gene: 4. Germline CDR1 reads MNHNS; CDR2 reads SASEGT. The CDR3 loop spans 16 amino acids. The CDR3 sequence: CASSEAWGQGNSPLHF. In DNA, the CDR3 is TGTGCCAGCAGTGAAGCATGGGGACAGGGAAATTCACCCCTCCACTTT.

This sequence joins TRBV4-2 and TRBJ2-5; unclear D gene. Matching the DNA end better, TRBJ2-7 makes the J call doubtful. Per the germline V gene, CDR1 is LGHNA and CDR2 is YNFKEQ. The CDR3 is made up of 14 amino acids. This chain's CDR3 is CASSRPAGAYEQYF. CDR3 coding DNA: TGTGCCAGCAGCCGGCCGGCAGGAGCCTACGAGCAGTACTTC.

The V gene is TRBV19, the J gene TRBJ2-3; 7 nucleotides agree with TRBD1. Losses at the gene ends were 6 bases for V and 3 bases for J; bases not matched to a gene: 9. The CDR3 consists of 15 residues. CDR1 is LNHDA, CDR2 SQIVND, per germline (reference sequence). The CDR3 reads CASSPTGDPTDTQYF. The CDR3 nucleotides read TGTGCCAGTAGCCCCACAGGGGACCCAACAGATACGCAGTATTTT.

The rearrangement links TRBV13 to TRBJ2-7, with a possible D match to TRBD1 (6 bases). CDR3 size: 12 residues. Trimming took off 5 bases at V and 4 bases at J, with 9 bases between the two ends. Germline CDR1 and CDR2: PRHDT and FYEKMQ (reference sequence). In DNA, the CDR3 is TGTGCCAGCAGCAAAAGGGGGTACGAGCAGTACTTC. It is translated as CASSKRGYEQYF. Full variable domain (missing parts from reference TRBV13 and TRBJ2-7): AAGVIQSPRHLIKEKRETATLKCYPIPRHDTVYWYQQGPGQDPQFLISFYEKMQSDKGSIPDRFSAQQFSDYHSELNMSSLELGDSALYFCASSKRGYEQYFGPGTRLTVT.

This chain links TRBV7-9 with TRBJ2-3; 16 nucleotides align to TRBD2. V lost 5 bases to trimming and J lost 3 bases; unmatched junction nucleotides: 8. This CDR3 comprises 18 residues. Germline assignment: CDR1 SEHNR and CDR2 FQNEAQ (reference sequence). CDR3 sequence: CASSPRGLAGGRTDTQYF. In nucleotides, the CDR3 is TGTGCCAGCAGCCCAAGGGGACTAGCGGGGGGGAGGACAGATACGCAGTATTTT.

This chain joins TRBV27 and TRBJ2-7; 9 nucleotides agree with TRBD1. The V gene's germline CDR1 is MNHEY and CDR2 SMNVEV (reference sequence). The length of the CDR3 is 16 residues. The J segment lost 1 base and the V segment lost 6 bases, leaving 10 bases of the junction unmatched. CDR3 region: CASRKSPGQGSYEQYF. The CDR3, as DNA: TGTGCCAGCAGAAAATCTCCGGGACAGGGATCCTACGAGCAGTACTTC.

This clone was picked up one time. The V and J genes are TRBV5-4 and TRBJ2-5; no clear D gene. Looked up from germline, CDR1 is SGHNT and CDR2 is YYREEE (reference sequence). V was shortened by 4 bases and J by 2 bases, with 3 bases between the two germline ends. The CDR3 is 11 amino acids. This CDR3 reads CASSQQETQYF. The CDR3 nucleotides read TGTGCCAGCAGCCAACAAGAGACCCAGTACTTC.

In its sample, this clone was seen a few times. The chain carries TRBV2 and TRBJ1-1; 7 bases are shared with TRBD1. V lost 5 bases, J lost 7 bases, and 4 bases stayed unmatched. Germline CDR1 and CDR2: SNHLY and FYNNEI. The CDR3 has 12 amino acids. CDR3 nucleotides: TGTGCCAGCAGTATCACAGGGGATGAAGCTTTCTTT. Residues: CASSITGDEAFF. Variable domain in full (rest from reference TRBV2 and TRBJ1-1): EPEVTQTPSHQVTQMGQEVILRCVPISNHLYFYWYRQILGQKVEFLVSFYNNEISEKSEIFDDQFSVERPDGSNFTLKIRSTKLEDSAMYFCASSITGDEAFFGQGTRLTVV.

The V call is TRBV10-1, the J call TRBJ2-2; D unclear. CDR3 length: 12 amino acids. Germline loops: CDR1 WNHNN, CDR2 SYGVQD (reference sequence). V lost 5 bases and J lost 4, with 5 bases in between. The CDR3 loop reads CASSRSTGELFF. The CDR3 DNA is TGCGCCAGCAGTCGCTCCACCGGGGAGCTGTTTTTT.

Here the CDR3 reads CASSLAQGFSGNTIYF. CDR3 coding DNA: TGTGCCAGCAGCTTAGCCCAGGGGTTCTCTGGAAACACCATATATTTT. The chain joins TRBV7-8 to TRBJ1-3; tentative D call: TRBD1 (6 bases). This CDR3 has 16 amino acids. Germline-derived CDR1 and CDR2 are SGHVS and FQNEAQ. The V and J ends lost 0 bases and 0 bases respectively, with 9 bases between them.

V and J are TRBV5-4 and TRBJ2-5; 12 bases fit TRBD1. The CDR3 loop spans 15 amino acids. CDR1 SGHNT and CDR2 YYREEE come from the germline V gene (reference sequence). With 4 bases clipped from V and 5 bases from J, the junction kept 6 bases outside the gene matches. The CDR3 DNA reads as TGTGCCAGCAGCCCCGGGACAGGGGGCGGCGAGACCCAGTACTTC. It encodes CASSPGTGGGETQYF.

The V call is TRBV10-3, the J call TRBJ2-3, with TRBD2 matching over 10 bases. CDR3 length: 17 residues. Germline-derived CDR1 and CDR2 are ENHRY and SYGVKD. V lost 0 bases, J lost 0 bases, and 3 bases stayed unmatched. CDR3 coding DNA: TGTGCCATCAGTGAGTCCCCTAGCGGGGGCAGCACAGATACGCAGTATTTT. Amino acids: CAISESPSGGSTDTQYF.

The J gene is TRBJ1-6, the V gene TRBV7-9, with D possibly matching TRBD1 (6 bases). The V gene lost 4 bases and the J gene lost 9 bases, with 10 bases spanning the gap. The CDR3 loop spans 13 amino acids. The V gene's germline CDR1 is SEHNR and CDR2 FQNEAQ (reference sequence). The CDR3 here is CASSSGQISPLHF. Here the CDR3 DNA reads TGTGCCAGCAGCTCGGGACAAATTTCACCCCTCCACTTT.